This T cell receptor beta chain was captured in a study of blood T cell repertoires in COVID-19. Germline CDR1 SGHDT, CDR2 YYEEEE. Trimming removed 6 bases from V and 8 bases from J, with 17 bases in between. The CDR3 contains 13 residues. The protocol was immunoSEQ multiplex PCR, while the TCRdb copy is restricted to in-frame clones and leaves out a portion. The table shows around 61,000 clones, with 80% to 90% occurring only once. The sequenced sample was peripheral blood. This chain links TRBV5-6 with TRBJ1-2; a weak D match, TRBD1 (5 bases). The source is a man aged 80 or over with acute or convalescent COVID-19. CDR3 amino acids: CASNLQDLSGYTF. The CDR3, as DNA: TGTGCCAGCAATCTACAGGATTTGTCCGGCTACACCTTC.